This T cell receptor beta chain is drawn from a study of blood T cell repertoires in COVID-19. Study context: Acute-phase and convalescent COVID-19 samples originated in the United States, Italy and Spain.

Per the germline V gene, CDR1 is LNHDA and CDR2 is SQIVND (reference sequence). J gave up 13 bases and V 5 bases, and 15 bases lay outside the gene matches. The CDR3 covers 14 residues. Authors' analysis steps: Quantification of nucleated cells was approximated via reference gene primer amplification. The repertoire was sequenced with immunoSEQ multiplex PCR; TCRdb's copy has only in-frame clones and lacks some. Clonal size and the V and J genes are those of that table, whereas D and trimming came from the DNA. The profile shows about 140,000 clones, about 84% of them singletons. The sample holds one count of this clone.

The rearrangement links TRBV19 to TRBJ2-7; 9 bases fit TRBD1. This TCR was recovered from a woman aged 80 or over in a cohort sampled during active or convalescent COVID-19. Sequenced: peripheral blood. CDR3 nucleotides: TGTGCCAGTAGTCCCCGGACAGGGGCCCAGGGGAGCTACTTC. This translates into CASSPRTGAQGSYF.